This TCR beta chain was recovered during a study of neoadjuvant anti-PD-1 for oral cavity cancer listed by TCRdb under 2021. Background on the whole study: Three to four biweekly doses of nivolumab at 3 mg/kg were mostly administered to patients before curative-intent surgical resection. For patients who did not progress, a fourth nivolumab dose was given around day 43, followed by definitive surgical resection on days 50-56. Under RECIST 1.1, patients with complete response, partial response or stable disease were classed as responders, and patients with progression were classed as non-responders. The parent correlative cohort had about 11 patients and a response rate of approximately 33%. The investigation overall reported the following: TCR analyses included only a few patients per response group, and the authors called for larger cohorts for validation. A higher pretreatment blood Treg/Th17 ratio correlated with both higher pretreatment blood TCRbeta clonality and lower post-treatment tumor TCRbeta clonality. Larger post-treatment sizes of preexisting intratumoral clones correlated with greater tumor shrinkage, suggesting expansion of preexisting clones contributed to response.

Notes on this clone: This receptor's antigen is unknown. No much larger clone is present one base from it, and per-base qualities are unavailable.

At the junction V is shortened by 0 bases and J by 4 bases, with 5 bases in between. Taken from the germline V gene (reference sequence), the CDR1 and CDR2 loops are SEHNR and FQNEAQ. The CDR3 sequence holds 13 residues, the cysteine and phenylalanine included. Only the CDR3 part of the read is kept: 39 bases, read in frame from the first base. For survey sequencing of tumor libraries, mostly 4.8 ug of input genomic DNA was used, and two replicates were run per sample. The immunoSEQ hsTCRbeta kit was used to prepare TCRbeta libraries, following the manufacturer's instructions. An Illumina NovaSeq 6000 S4 flow cell was used to sequence the final libraries, which had first been combined to 3 nM. The paper's processing steps were these. The immunoSEQ Analyzer handled quality control and preprocessing of the raw data. The analysis was restricted to productive rearrangements, with each unique CDR3 amino acid sequence defining a clonotype. Repertoire clonality was estimated as the Gini-Simpson index, computed with the R package tcR. Gini indices were compared with Student's t test, and associations with tumor size change were assessed by Pearson correlation. TCRdb took over this immuneACCESS table, retaining in-frame rearrangements with V and J assigned. Such tables are incomplete; in checked studies, under half of the missing clones stem from an unresolved V gene, and the remainder is unexplained. The V and J calls and clone size were taken over from that table, and D and trimming were inferred from the DNA. For this sample there are 5,500 to 8,500 clones; around 50% appear just once. Roughly 28% of the sample belongs to the ten largest clones.

The meaning of the sample's time point label: before neoadjuvant nivolumab. Patients had been newly diagnosed with stage II-IVA oral cavity squamous cell carcinoma, and no prior systemic or radiation treatment had been given to the patients. The cohort consisted of patients with HPV-negative, locally advanced oral cavity squamous cell carcinoma. Samples were obtained from a longitudinal correlative study of a single-arm phase II trial of neoadjuvant nivolumab in oral cavity squamous cell carcinoma. Subject-matched pre- and post-treatment PBMCs and tumors from three responders and three non-responders underwent genomic DNA-based TCRbeta sequencing. Genomic DNA was isolated from tumor tissue using the Maxwell RSC DNA from Tissue kit.

The receptor's source is a person aged 40 to 85 with oral cavity squamous cell carcinoma. Sequenced here: tumor tissue, sampled before nivolumab (anti-PD-1) treatment. The chain uses TRBV7-9 and TRBJ2-3, with no confident D gene call. The bases read TGTGCCAGCAGCTTAGCCCCAGCAGATACGCAGTATTTT. This sequence encodes CASSLAPADTQYF.